This entry concerns a single T cell receptor beta chain. The antigen remains unidentified. The data were taken from a study of cytomegalovirus exposure and HLA in healthy donors. Study-wide results and limits: Most observed TCR sequences were rare, whereas some public TCRs were detected in many donors. The study recorded more than 150 TCR beta chains that were cytomegalovirus-associated. The finding came from a later analysis; first-cohort TCR clusters tended to co-occur in the roughly 120 validation repertoires.

Germline loops: CDR1 LNHDA, CDR2 SQIVND (reference sequence). V lost 3 bases to trimming and J lost 4 bases, with 10 bases between them. The CDR3 has 13 residues. From the approximately 120-subject validation cohort, which was separate from the roughly 700-subject first cohort, the donors were drawn. Sequencing used immunoSEQ multiplex PCR; TCRdb keeps in-frame clones, though not all of them. The table has over 250,000 clones, approximately 86% seen once. V gene TRBV19 combines with J gene TRBJ2-7; no clear D. The sequencing input was PBMCs. The TCR sequence derives from a woman younger than 30 in good health and CMV-seronegative. DNA for the CDR3: TGTGCCAGTAGTATGGGCCAGGAATACGAGCAGTACTTC. Encoded protein: CASSMGQEYEQYF.